This T cell receptor (beta chain) was recorded in a study of technical replicates of blood from several donors. The CDR3 runs 14 residues. The germline gives CDR1 LNHNV, CDR2 YYDKDF (reference sequence). Trimming removed 0 bases from V and 4 bases from J, with 9 bases in between. The data were produced by immunoSEQ multiplex PCR, yet TCRdb's version contains in-frame clones alone and is incomplete. The table includes around 72,000 clones, roughly 90% detected once. This clonotype originated in a human donor in good health. Some clones in this sample may be carry-over from other donors' samples. The sample comprised PBMCs. This chain uses TRBV15 with TRBJ1-2; D possibly corresponds to TRBD1 (5 bases). In nucleotides, the CDR3 is TGTGCCACCAGCAGAGAGCGGGGCTTCTATGGCTACACCTTC. It yields the protein CATSRERGFYGYTF.